This entry lists 13 T cell receptor beta chains sequenced from one sample in a study of blood T cells in healthy people across ages. Alongside a J-beta primer mix, a sample-barcoded 5' primer served in a second PCR lasting 7 to 11 cycles. Each CDR3 protein gets one entry after TCRdb re-called the 5' RACE reads with MiXCR. Of 700,000 to 900,000 distinct CDR3 sequences listed, roughly 50% are singletons. The sequencing sample was made of blood. The receptors stem from an elderly man in good health.

This clonotype occurred a few times. This chain connects TRBV6-5 to TRBJ2-2; 10 bases align to TRBD2. V shed 6 bases, J shed 5 bases, and the junction held 6 bases outside the gene matches. CDR3 size: 15 residues. Germline CDR1 is MNHEY and CDR2 is SVGAGI. The CDR3 region has the DNA TGTGCCAGCAGGACACTAGCGGGACGGACCGGGGAGCTGTTTTTT. Translated, it gives CASRTLAGRTGELFF.

This sequence joins TRBV7-9 and TRBJ2-1, with D hard to call. Trimming pared 0 bases from V and 6 bases from J, leaving 12 bases between. The CDR3 length is 15 residues. The germline CDR1 and CDR2 sequences are SEHNR and FQNEAQ (reference sequence). The CDR3 spells CASSLAVGVLNEQFF. DNA of the CDR3: TGTGCCAGCAGCTTAGCGGTTGGAGTCCTCAATGAGCAGTTCTTC.

This clonotype was observed a handful of times. The chain has TRBV12-3 or TRBV12-4 and TRBJ2-3; D tentatively reads TRBD1 or TRBD2 (6 bases each). CDR3 size: 15 residues. V lost 3 bases and J 14 bases, leaving 24 bases between the germline ends. CDR3 amino acids: CASSFAGHTHRYAYF. The DNA for the CDR3 is TGTGCCAGCAGTTTCGCGGGACACACTCACAGATACGCGTATTTT.

The CDR3 sequence is CATSRDVRLSGGYTF. CDR3 nucleotides: TGTGCCACCAGCAGGGACGTTCGTCTATCTGGGGGCTACACCTTC. This sequence joins TRBV15 and TRBJ1-2; D remains ambiguous. The CDR3 has 15 residues. Germline CDR1 LNHNV, CDR2 YYDKDF (reference sequence). Deletions cut 3 bases from V and 8 bases from J, with 19 bases between.

The J gene is TRBJ1-1, the V gene TRBV20-1; no reliable D call. Germline V gene lookup returns CDR1 DFQATT and CDR2 SNEGSKA (reference sequence). Trimming pared 3 bases from V and 6 bases from J, leaving 8 bases between. CDR3 length: 11 amino acids. Here the CDR3 reads CSASGVSEAFF. The CDR3 DNA is TGCAGTGCTAGCGGGGTATCTGAAGCTTTCTTT.

The chain has TRBV27 and TRBJ2-4, with D possibly TRBD1 on 6 matching bases. V lost 5 bases and J 5 bases, leaving 13 bases between the germline ends. In germline, CDR1 is MNHEY, CDR2 SMNVEV (reference sequence). The CDR3 has 14 amino acids. The CDR3 protein is CASSKAAGENIQYF. The CDR3 DNA reads TGTGCCAGCAGTAAGGCGGCAGGGGAAAACATTCAGTACTTC.

This clonotype was seen a handful of times. This chain joins TRBV28 and TRBJ2-3; 8 bases agree with TRBD2. V shed 1 base, J shed 14 bases, and the junction held 11 bases outside the gene matches. The CDR3 totals 14 residues. Per the germline V gene, CDR1 is MDHEN and CDR2 is SYDVKM. CDR3 nucleotides: TGTGCCAGCAGTTTATCGGGAGGGAGCAGATACGCGTATTTT. It is translated as CASSLSGGSRYAYF.

V usage is TRBV10-3 and J usage is TRBJ2-5; tentative D call: TRBD2 (5 bases). The germline gives CDR1 ENHRY, CDR2 SYGVKD. Trimming pared 0 bases from V and 5 bases from J, leaving 13 bases between. This CDR3 comprises 15 residues. CDR3 DNA sequence: TGTGCCATCAGTGAGTCTGGTGGAACGGGGGAGACCCAGTACTTC. Residues: CAISESGGTGETQYF.

Comments on this clonotype: A read error may produce the germline difference seen at one junction end. The chain is built from TRBV29-1 and TRBJ2-4; the match to TRBD1 covers 7 bases. CDR1 SQVTM and CDR2 ANQGSEA come from the germline V gene. This CDR3 spans 15 amino acids. Here the CDR3 reads CSVVGTELAKDIQYF. The DNA for the CDR3 is TGCAGCGTTGTAGGGACAGAGTTAGCCAAAGACATTCAGTACTTC.

This clonotype has just a few counts. The CDR3 loop is CASSAGQILYGYTF. DNA for the CDR3: TGTGCCAGCAGTGCCGGACAGATCCTCTATGGCTACACCTTC. The chain carries TRBV25-1 and TRBJ1-2; D may be TRBD1 (6 bases). This CDR3 spans 14 amino acids. The V end lost 4 bases, the J end lost 4 bases, and 13 bases lay between the germline ends. CDR1 is MGHDK, CDR2 SYGVNS, per germline.

The chain joins TRBV29-1 to TRBJ1-2, with D hard to call. The germline V gene has CDR1 SQVTM and CDR2 ANQGSEA. There are 12 residues in the CDR3. Trimming took off 3 bases at V and 4 bases at J, with 9 bases between the two ends. The CDR3 sequence: CSVDWQSYGYTF. The CDR3 coding sequence is TGCAGCGTTGACTGGCAGAGCTATGGCTACACCTTC.

This chain uses TRBV5-6 with TRBJ2-5; 7 bases map to TRBD2. V gave up 2 bases and J gave up 1 base; unmatched junction bases: 11. The CDR3 is 17 amino acids. In germline, CDR1 is SGHDT, CDR2 YYEEEE. CDR3 coding DNA: TGTGCCAGCAGCTTCATAAAAGGGAGGGAGGGCCAAGAGACCCAGTACTTC. Encoded protein: CASSFIKGREGQETQYF.

The chain has TRBV9 and TRBJ2-5; D remains unclear. Germline CDR1 is SGDLS and CDR2 is YYNGEE. Trimming shortened V by 0 bases and J by 2 bases, and 14 bases separated the two germline ends. The CDR3 totals 16 residues. Written as DNA, the CDR3 is TGTGCCAGCAGCGTAGGTTCGGATGCTAGGCAAGAGACCCAGTACTTC. Encoded protein: CASSVGSDARQETQYF.